This TCR beta chain came from a study of blood T cell repertoires in COVID-19. Study context: The United States, Italy and Spain were the sources of the acute and convalescent COVID-19 samples. Sources were T cells, B-cell-depleted T cells, or PBMCs; the material itself was cDNA or gDNA.

Methods used by the authors: Quantification of nucleated cells was approximated via reference gene primer amplification. Assay used: immunoSEQ multiplex PCR; TCRdb lists only in-frame clones, some missing. D and trimming come from the DNA, and the V and J calls and clone size come from that table. The sample yields around 280,000 clones, roughly 80% seen once. Germline values: CDR1 SEHNR, CDR2 FQNEAQ (reference sequence). The CDR3 consists of 18 residues. With V trimmed by 4 bases and J by 4 bases, 8 bases remained unmatched. Material: peripheral blood. This TCR was sampled from a woman between 45 and 60 years old with active or convalescent COVID-19. The chain uses TRBV7-9 and TRBJ2-1, with 15 bases that match TRBD2. The CDR3: CASSSRPGLAGGYNEQFF. The CDR3 nucleotides read TGTGCCAGCAGCTCCCGGCCGGGACTAGCGGGGGGATACAATGAGCAGTTCTTC.